This T cell receptor beta chain was sequenced in a study of T-cell reconstitution after alpha-beta-depleted transplantation in children. Study observations and caveats: High day-60 TCRbeta diversity in some patients came from surviving recipient T cells and thymic progenitors.

Preparation of the TCRbeta library was carried out with unique molecular identifiers. MiXCR was run by TCRdb on the PCR reads, yielding one entry per CDR3 protein. The table has approximately 85,000 distinct CDR3 sequences, about 14% seen once. The CDR3 covers 15 residues. Trimming removed 5 bases from V and 5 bases from J; junction bases left unmatched: 9. Per the germline V gene, CDR1 is SGHTA and CDR2 is FQGTGA. With respect to this clonotype: Its antigen is as yet unknown. A much larger clone differs by one base, so this may be a read error.

This material consisted of PBMCs, mostly from graft donor cells, taken 180 days after TCRalphabeta/CD19-depleted stem cell transplant. The chain links TRBV7-3 to TRBJ2-3, with TRBD1 matching over 8 bases. The sequence was collected from a male patient aged 2 to 9 who had a stem cell transplant for acute lymphoblastic leukemia, so the T cells may come from the graft donor. The DNA of the CDR3 is TGTGCCAGCAGCCAAACGGGACAGGTCATAGATACGCAGTATTTT. Amino acids: CASSQTGQVIDTQYF.